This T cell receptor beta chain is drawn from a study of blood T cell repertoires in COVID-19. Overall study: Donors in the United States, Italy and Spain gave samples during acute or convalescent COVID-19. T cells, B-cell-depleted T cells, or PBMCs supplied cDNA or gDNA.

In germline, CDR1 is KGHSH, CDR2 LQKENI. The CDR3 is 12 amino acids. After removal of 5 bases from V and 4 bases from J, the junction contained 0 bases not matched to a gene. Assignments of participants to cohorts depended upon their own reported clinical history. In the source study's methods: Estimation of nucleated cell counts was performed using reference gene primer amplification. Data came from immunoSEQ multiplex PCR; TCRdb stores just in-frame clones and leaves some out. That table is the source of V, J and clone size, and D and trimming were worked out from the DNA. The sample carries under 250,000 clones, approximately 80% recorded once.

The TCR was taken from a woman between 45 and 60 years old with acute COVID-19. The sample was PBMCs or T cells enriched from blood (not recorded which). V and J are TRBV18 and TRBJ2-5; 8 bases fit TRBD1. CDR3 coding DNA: TGTGCCAGCTCAGGACAGGGAGAGACCCAGTACTTC. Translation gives CASSGQGETQYF.